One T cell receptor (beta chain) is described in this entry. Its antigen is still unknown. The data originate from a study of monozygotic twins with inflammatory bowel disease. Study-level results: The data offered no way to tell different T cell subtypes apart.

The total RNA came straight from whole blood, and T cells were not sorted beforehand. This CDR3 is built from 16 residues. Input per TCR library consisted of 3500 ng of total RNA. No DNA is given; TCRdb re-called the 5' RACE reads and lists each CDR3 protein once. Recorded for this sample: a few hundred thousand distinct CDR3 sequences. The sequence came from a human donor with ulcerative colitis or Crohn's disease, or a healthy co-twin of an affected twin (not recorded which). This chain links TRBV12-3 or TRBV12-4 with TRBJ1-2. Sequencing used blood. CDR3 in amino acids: CASSLVTGRTNYGYTF.